The entry below gives a single TCR beta chain sequence along with its context. Here immunoSEQ multiplex PCR was the method, and the copy in TCRdb shows in-frame clones only, minus some. Counted here are nearly 1 million clones, about 80% occurring once; the ten biggest clones make up approximately 1.5%. Germline V CDR1 and CDR2: MRHNA, SNTAGT. The CDR3 loop spans 18 amino acids. The J segment lost 3 bases and the V segment lost 6 bases, leaving 17 bases of the junction unmatched. This sample is part of a study of shared clonotypes between healthy human individuals. The origin of this receptor is a man aged 18 to 30 in good health. The sample taken for sequencing was memory CD4+ T cells sorted from blood. The subset was: CD45RA-negative fraction. This chain connects TRBV6-4 to TRBJ1-3, with TRBD1 identical over 7 bases. The CDR3 DNA reads TGTGCCAGCAGGAACCATGGGACGGAGGGGGCGTTTGGAAACACCATATATTTT. Translating it yields CASRNHGTEGAFGNTIYF.